The clone carrying this T cell receptor beta chain was seen a few times. As for time point: sample taken at primary tumor resection. Unsorted samples of tumor, nontumor lung or frozen PBMC had their whole RNA sequenced. This entry comes from a study of spatial heterogeneity in lung cancer. On the study more broadly: The study consistently detected more beta-chain than alpha-chain sequences. Raw sequencing reads included, on average, more than eight appearances of each unique TCR and UMI combination.

The study tagged each TCR cDNA molecule with a unique molecular identifier. TCRdb itself ran the 5' RACE reads through MiXCR, one entry per CDR3 protein. The sample carries several hundred distinct CDR3 sequences, about a third recorded once. The CDR3 runs 15 residues. Trimming removed 3 bases at V and 2 bases at J, with 13 bases between. Germline CDR1 reads DFQATT; CDR2 reads SNEGSKA (reference sequence). The rearrangement joins TRBV20-1 to TRBJ2-2, with a weak D call TRBD2 (6 bases). The source of this sequence is a male donor with early-stage non-small cell lung cancer. Specimen: normal lung tissue next to the tumor, collected at surgery. The CDR3 loop reads CSASRARGNTGELFF. The CDR3 DNA reads as TGCAGTGCTAGTCGCGCGCGGGGCAACACCGGGGAGCTGTTTTTT.